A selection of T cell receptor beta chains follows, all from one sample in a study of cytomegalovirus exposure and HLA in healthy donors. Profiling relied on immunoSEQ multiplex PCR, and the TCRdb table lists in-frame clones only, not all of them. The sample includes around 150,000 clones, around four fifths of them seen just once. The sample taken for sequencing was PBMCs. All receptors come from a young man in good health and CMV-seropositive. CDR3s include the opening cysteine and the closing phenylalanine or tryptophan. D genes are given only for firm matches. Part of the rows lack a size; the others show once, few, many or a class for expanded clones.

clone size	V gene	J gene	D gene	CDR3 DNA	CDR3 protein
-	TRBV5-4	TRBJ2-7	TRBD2	TGTGCCAGCAGCTTGGGCGGGGGGACCAGCTCCTACGAGCAGTACTTC	CASSLGGGTSSYEQYF
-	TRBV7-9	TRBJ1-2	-	TGTGCCAGCAGCTTTCAGGGAAGAGACTATGGCTACACCTTC	CASSFQGRDYGYTF
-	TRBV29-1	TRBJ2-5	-	TGCAGCGTTAGATCTTACTTCCAAGAGACCCAGTACTTC	CSVRSYFQETQYF
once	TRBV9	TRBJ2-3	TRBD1	TGTGCCAGCAACCCCCAGGACAGGGCAGCAGATACGCAGTATTTT	CASNPQDRAADTQYF
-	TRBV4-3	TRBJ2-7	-	TGCGCCAGCAGCCAAGGGCAGGAGCAGTACTTC	CASSQGQEQYF
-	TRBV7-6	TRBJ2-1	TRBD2	TGTGCCAGCAGCTTAGAGATACTAGCGCCTTACAATGAGCAGTTCTTC	CASSLEILAPYNEQFF
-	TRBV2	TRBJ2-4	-	TGTGCCAGCAGTGAAACGGGGTCGAAAAACATTCAGTACTTC	CASSETGSKNIQYF
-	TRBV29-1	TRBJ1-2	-	TGCAGCGTGGGCAGGGTAGGGTCGCCGTATGGCTACACCTTC	CSVGRVGSPYGYTF
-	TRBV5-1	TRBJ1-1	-	TGCGCCAGCAGCTCCAGGGTATTCATGAACACTGAAGCTTTCTTT	CASSSRVFMNTEAFF
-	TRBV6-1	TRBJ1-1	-	TGTGCCAGCACTCCCTTGGCCACTGAAGCTTTCTTT	CASTPLATEAFF
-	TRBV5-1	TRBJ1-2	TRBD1	TGCGCCAGCAGCTCCGGGACAGGGAACTATGGCTACACCTTC	CASSSGTGNYGYTF
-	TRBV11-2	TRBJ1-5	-	TGTGCCAGCAGCCAGGGGTATCAGCCCCAGCATTTT	CASSQGYQPQHF
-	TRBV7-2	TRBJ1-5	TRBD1	TGTGCCAGCAGCCTGGACAGGGGCAATCAGCCCCAGCATTTT	CASSLDRGNQPQHF
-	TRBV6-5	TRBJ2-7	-	TGTGCCAGCAGTTACTCGGGGGGGGGCGGCCGCTACGAGCAGTACTTC	CASSYSGGGGRYEQYF
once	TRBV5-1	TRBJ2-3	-	TGCGCCAGCAGCCTTAACTCACGGACAGCCCCTAGCACAGATACGCAGTATTTT	CASSLNSRTAPSTDTQYF
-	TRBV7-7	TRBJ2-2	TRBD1	TGTGCTAGCAGCACCCTTGGACAGGGGGCAAGGGCCGGGGAGCTGTTTTTT	CASSTLGQGARAGELFF
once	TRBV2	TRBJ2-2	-	TGTGCCAGCAGCGAAACGCTAGCGAACACCGGGGAGCTGTTTTTT	CASSETLANTGELFF
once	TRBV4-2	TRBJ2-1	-	TGTGCCAGCAGCTCCCTCACAAAAGAGCAGTTCTTC	CASSSLTKEQFF
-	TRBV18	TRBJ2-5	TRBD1	TGTGCCAGTTCCGGACAGGGGGGCGAGACCCAGTACTTC	CASSGQGGETQYF
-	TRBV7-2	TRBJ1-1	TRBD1	TGTGCCAGCAGCTTAAATTGGGGACAGGGAAACACTGAAGCTTTCTTT	CASSLNWGQGNTEAFF
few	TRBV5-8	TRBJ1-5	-	TGTGCCAGCAGCCCTTCAGGAAGCAATCAGCCCCAGCATTTT	CASSPSGSNQPQHF
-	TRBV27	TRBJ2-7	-	TGTGCCAGCAGTTTAACCGGGCAGGGGAGGGCGTACGAGCAGTACTTC	CASSLTGQGRAYEQYF
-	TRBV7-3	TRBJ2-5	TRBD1	TGTGCCAGCAGCCCCCAGGACAGGAGAACACAAGAGACCCAGTACTTC	CASSPQDRRTQETQYF
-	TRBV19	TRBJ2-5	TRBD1	TGTGCCAGTAAAACGGGACAGGGCCAAGAGACCCAGTACTTC	CASKTGQGQETQYF
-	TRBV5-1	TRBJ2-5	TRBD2	TGCGCCAGCATCCTGACTAGCGGGGCGCGCGAGACCCAGTACTTC	CASILTSGARETQYF
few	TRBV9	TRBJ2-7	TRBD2	TGTGCCAGCAGCGTAGGGGGAGGGCCCGAGCAGTACTTC	CASSVGGGPEQYF
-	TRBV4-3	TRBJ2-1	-	TGCGCCAGCACGACAGGGTCGGGAGACAATGAGCAGTTCTTC	CASTTGSGDNEQFF
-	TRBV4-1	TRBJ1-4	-	TGCGCCAGCAGCCAACCATATGAAAAACTGTTTTTT	CASSQPYEKLFF
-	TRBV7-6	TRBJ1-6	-	TGTGCCAGCAGCTTGTTTGTTGAGGATTCACCCCTCCACTTT	CASSLFVEDSPLHF
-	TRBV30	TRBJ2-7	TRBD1	TGTGCCTGGAGACCTGAACCGGGACAGGGGGCCTACGAGCAGTACTTC	CAWRPEPGQGAYEQYF
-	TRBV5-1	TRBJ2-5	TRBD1	TGCGCCAGCAGCCGAGGACAGGGGGCGAAGGAGACCCAGTACTTC	CASSRGQGAKETQYF
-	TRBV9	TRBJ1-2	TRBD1	TGTGCCAGCAGCCAAGAAGTCGGGACAGTATTTAACTATGGCTACACCTTC	CASSQEVGTVFNYGYTF
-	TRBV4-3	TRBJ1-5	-	TGCGCCAGCAGCCAAGACCGTACAGGCCGACATAATCAGCCCCAGCATTTT	CASSQDRTGRHNQPQHF
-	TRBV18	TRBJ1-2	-	TGTGCCAGCTCTCAAACCGGAGTGGGGGCGGAGGACTATGGCTACACCTTC	CASSQTGVGAEDYGYTF
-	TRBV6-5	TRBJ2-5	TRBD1	TGTGCCAGCAGTCAAACAGGGGCCCAGTACTTC	CASSQTGAQYF
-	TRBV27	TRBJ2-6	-	TGTGCCAGCAGTCCCCCGGGCCTGGGGAGCTCTGGGGCCAACGTCCTGACTTTC	CASSPPGLGSSGANVLTF
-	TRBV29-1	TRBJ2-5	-	TGCAGCGTTGTATTGGGGCCCAAGGAGACCCAGTACTTC	CSVVLGPKETQYF
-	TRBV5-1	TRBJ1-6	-	TGCGCCAGCAGCTTGATCCTCCTCCACTTT	CASSLILLHF
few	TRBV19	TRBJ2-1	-	TGTGCCAGTAGTAAGAGGGGGGGCTACAATGAGCAGTTCTTC	CASSKRGGYNEQFF
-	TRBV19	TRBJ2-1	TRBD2	TGTGCCAGTAGTTTTAGCGGGGTCTCCTACAATGAGCAGTTCTTC	CASSFSGVSYNEQFF